This entry lists 14 T cell receptor beta chains sequenced from one sample in a study of human T cells and chemical hapten exposure (dated by TCRdb to about 2021). The library was generated by RACE. TCRdb lists the instrument as NextSeq 500. TCRdb reprocessed the public reads (quality trimming at Q25 with fastp, clone calling with MiXCR) and kept in-frame beta chains. Every CDR3 protein is listed once, alongside the most common genes and DNA of its rows. For this sample there are fewer than 200,000 distinct CDR3 sequences; around 30% appear just once. Roughly 3% of the sample is in the top ten clones. Taken with the paper, the label for time point translates to: pre-sensitization, week 0. According to the study, the label for this sample's treatment or condition signals: therapeutic diphenylcyclopropenone sensitization with weekly scalp DPC. Material: whole blood, obtained in connection with sensitization to the hapten diphenylcyclopropenone (DPC). The receptor set was obtained from a woman aged 25 to 45 with alopecia areata. Some clones in this sample may be carry-over from other donors' samples.

Comment on this clonotype: The junction does not match germline at one end; this may be a read error. V is TRBV6-5 and J is TRBJ2-7; D possibly corresponds to TRBD2 (6 bases). The CDR3 consists of 11 residues. Per the germline V gene, CDR1 is MNHEY and CDR2 is SVGAGI. This chain's CDR3 is CASSSETWEDF. CDR3 sequence (DNA): TGTGCCAGCAGTTCCGAGACATGGGAGGATTTC.

This clonotype occurred a few times. The chain recombines TRBV28 with TRBJ2-5; 7 bases match TRBD1. This CDR3 is built from 14 residues. Trimming removed 6 bases from V and 1 base from J; junction bases left unmatched: 5. The germline CDR1 and CDR2 sequences are MDHEN and SYDVKM. The CDR3 sequence is CASSPDRRQETQYF. In DNA form, the CDR3 reads TGTGCCAGCAGCCCGGACAGGCGCCAAGAGACCCAGTACTTC. Combining the CDR3 with reference TRBV28 and TRBJ2-5 gives the whole variable domain DVKVTQSSRYLVKRTGEKVFLECVQDMDHENMFWYRQDPGLGLRLIYFSYDVKMKEKGDIPEGYSVSREKKERFSLILESASTNQTSMYLCASSPDRRQETQYFGPGTRLLVL.

The chain couples TRBV18 to TRBJ1-2; perhaps TRBD1 as D (6 bases). The V end was cut by 4 bases, the J end by 6 bases, with 12 bases between. CDR1 is KGHSH, CDR2 LQKENI, per germline. The CDR3 totals 13 residues. In DNA form, the CDR3 reads TGTGCCAGCTCACTCTCGACAGGTGATGGCTACACCTTC. Amino acids: CASSLSTGDGYTF.

V usage is TRBV7-2 and J usage is TRBJ2-1; 9 bases fit TRBD2. Trimming cost V 2 bases and J 8 bases; bases outside gene matches: 7. The CDR3 consists of 15 residues. Germline loops: CDR1 SGHTA, CDR2 FQGNSA. The CDR3 DNA follows: TGTGCCAGCAGCTTAATGGGCGGGGGGGCTCATGAGCAGTTCTTC. Its translation is CASSLMGGGAHEQFF.

This clonotype was counted only a few times. The chain combines TRBV6-1 with TRBJ1-6; 11 bases match TRBD1. J gave up 9 bases and V 8 bases, and 15 bases lay outside the gene matches. The CDR3 contains 17 residues. Germline CDR1 reads MNHNS; CDR2 reads SASEGT. The CDR3, as DNA: TGTGCCAGCGAAGACCGGGACAGGGGGTTCCGGGTTTCACCCCTCCACTTT. This codes for CASEDRDRGFRVSPLHF.

This clonotype was seen just once. The chain joins TRBV28 to TRBJ2-2; 7 bases align to TRBD2. Looked up from germline, CDR1 is MDHEN and CDR2 is SYDVKM. This CDR3 is built from 15 residues. V lost 8 bases to trimming and J lost 0 bases; unmatched junction nucleotides: 6. CDR3 region: CASVGAGANTGELFF. The CDR3 nucleotides are TGTGCCAGCGTTGGGGCGGGAGCGAACACCGGGGAGCTGTTTTTT.

The rearrangement uses TRBV4-3 and TRBJ2-1; 7 positions match TRBD1. After removal of 4 bases from V and 0 bases from J, the junction contained 6 bases not matched to a gene. CDR1 is LGHNA, CDR2 YSLEER, per germline. The CDR3 has 16 residues. The DNA for the CDR3 is TGCGCCAGCAGCCTCGAAACAGGGGCCTCCTACAATGAGCAGTTCTTC. It yields the protein CASSLETGASYNEQFF.

The rearrangement links TRBV4-1 to TRBJ1-1; the D is unclear. CDR1 is MGHRA and CDR2 is YSYEKL in the germline V gene. The CDR3 loop spans 13 amino acids. V lost 2 bases, J lost 11 bases, and 15 bases lay in between. CDR3 nucleotides: TGCGCCAGCAGCCAAAAAACCGGGCCTGGGGCTTTCTTT. The encoded protein is CASSQKTGPGAFF.

The V call is TRBV28, the J call TRBJ1-2; 7 bases match TRBD1. CDR3 size: 15 residues. The germline CDR1 and CDR2 sequences are MDHEN and SYDVKM. J lost 5 bases, V lost 10 bases, and 16 bases had no gene match. The CDR3, as DNA: TGTGCCATCCTAGATACAGGGGATAGGAAATATGGCTACACCTTC. Translating it yields CAILDTGDRKYGYTF.

The chain combines TRBV12-3 or TRBV12-4 with TRBJ2-1, with TRBD2 identical over 8 bases. V was pared by 8 bases and J by 10 bases, with 10 bases of the junction left unmatched. The CDR3 spans 13 residues. Here the CDR3 reads CASRKRGFGEQFF. DNA for the CDR3: TGTGCCAGCCGAAAGCGGGGGTTCGGGGAGCAGTTCTTC.

The rearrangement links TRBV4-3 to TRBJ1-2; D is perhaps TRBD1 (6 bases). The CDR3 sequence is 15 residues long. Germline CDR1 is LGHNA and CDR2 is YSLEER. V lost 4 bases and J lost 8, with 20 bases in between. CDR3 DNA: TGCGCCAGCAGCCCAGACCCCCAGGGGCTAAAGGGCTACACCTTC. Encoded protein: CASSPDPQGLKGYTF.

This clonotype turned up a few times. The chain couples TRBV7-6 to TRBJ2-3; D perhaps matches TRBD1 (5 bases). Deletions cut 5 bases from V and 8 bases from J, with 14 bases between. Germline CDR1 is SGHVS and CDR2 is FNYEAQ. The CDR3 has 13 amino acids. CDR3: CASSPTVSATQYF. CDR3 coding DNA: TGTGCCAGCAGCCCGACAGTTTCGGCTACGCAGTATTTT.

The rearrangement joins TRBV5-1 to TRBJ2-5; 8 bases are a match to TRBD2. The CDR3 is 14 residues long. Trimming took 0 bases from V and 3 from J; bases not matched to a gene: 1. Germline CDR1 SGHRS, CDR2 YFSETQ. The CDR3 here is CASSLDGREETQYF. CDR3 DNA sequence: TGCGCCAGCAGCTTGGACGGGAGGGAAGAGACCCAGTACTTC.

The chain has TRBV6-1 and TRBJ1-3; D ambiguous. CDR1 is MNHNS, CDR2 SASEGT, per germline. The CDR3 is made up of 15 amino acids. With 0 bases removed from V and 4 bases from J, the gap between germline ends came to 10 bases. The CDR3 nucleotides read TGTGCCAGCAGTGAAGCCCCGCATTTGGGAAACACCATATATTTT. Protein sequence: CASSEAPHLGNTIYF.